A single sample gave rise to the 17 T cell receptor beta chains below, sequenced in a study of OX40 agonist ivuxolimab in advanced cancers. The data were produced by immunoSEQ multiplex PCR, yet TCRdb's version contains in-frame clones alone and is incomplete. Among around 34,000 clones listed, about 89% were seen once. The sample here was CD4+ or CD8+ T cells sorted from blood, taken in a trial of the OX40 agonist ivuxolimab. The receptors here all came from an adult with an advanced solid tumor such as melanoma, head and neck, liver or kidney cancer.

The chain uses TRBV25-1 and TRBJ2-7; D might be TRBD1 (6 bases). V was clipped by 6 bases and J by 4 bases, with 13 bases between them. Germline V gene sequence: CDR1 MGHDK, CDR2 SYGVNS. The CDR3 length is 13 residues. The CDR3 DNA reads as TGTGCCAGCAGCCGGGACAAATTATACGAGCAGTACTTC. Translating gives CASSRDKLYEQYF.

CDR3 coding DNA: TGCAGCGTTGTCGGGTATGGCTACACCTTC. Translation gives CSVVGYGYTF. V is TRBV29-1 and J is TRBJ1-2; no definite D call. CDR3 length: 10 residues. CDR1 and CDR2 (germline): SQVTM, ANQGSEA. Trimming pared 4 bases from V and 5 bases from J, leaving 5 bases between.

The J gene is TRBJ2-1, the V gene TRBV9, with 10 positions matching TRBD2. From germline, CDR1 is SGDLS and CDR2 YYNGEE. Trimming at V came to 5 bases and at J to 9 bases, leaving 14 bases not matched to a gene. CDR3 size: 16 residues. As DNA, the CDR3 is TGTGCCAGCAGTGTAACCGGGACTAGCGACCTCTCTGAGCAGTTCTTC. Its translation is CASSVTGTSDLSEQFF. The full variable domain, completed using reference TRBV9 and TRBJ2-1, is DSGVTQTPKHLITATGQRVTLRCSPRSGDLSVYWYQQSLDQGLQFLIQYYNGEERAKGNILERFSAQQFPDLHSELNLSSLELGDSALYFCASSVTGTSDLSEQFFGPGTRLTVL.

The V gene is TRBV11-3, the J gene TRBJ2-2, with 7 bases that match TRBD1. Germline CDR1 reads SGHNT; CDR2 reads YENEEA. V lost 6 bases, J lost 1 base, and 5 bases stayed unmatched. The CDR3 runs 15 residues. The CDR3 coding sequence is TGTGCCAGCAGTCCCGGGACAGAGAACACCGGGGAGCTGTTTTTT. Translating gives CASSPGTENTGELFF.

The chain uses TRBV12-5 and TRBJ2-3; tentative D call: TRBD2 (7 bases). V lost 6 bases and J lost 4, with 20 bases in between. Looked up from germline, CDR1 is LGHNT and CDR2 is FRNRAP. The length of the CDR3 is 16 residues. The CDR3 sequence: CASGRRGGPGADTQYF. The CDR3 region has the DNA TGTGCTAGTGGCCGCCGCGGGGGCCCCGGGGCAGATACGCAGTATTTT.

This chain connects TRBV5-4 to TRBJ2-1, with 7 bases lining up with TRBD2. The V gene's germline CDR1 is SGHNT and CDR2 YYREEE (reference sequence). The CDR3 is 15 residues long. Trimming at V came to 2 bases and at J to 8 bases, leaving 10 bases not matched to a gene. The CDR3: CASSLGSGEGDEQFF. DNA for the CDR3: TGTGCCAGCAGCTTAGGGAGCGGGGAAGGGGATGAGCAGTTCTTC.

This rearrangement joins TRBV7-9 to TRBJ2-1; 8 positions match TRBD2. This CDR3 is 16 amino acids long. The germline gives CDR1 SEHNR, CDR2 FQNEAQ (reference sequence). V lost 5 bases, J lost 8 bases, and 14 bases stayed unmatched. For the CDR3, the DNA is TGTGCCAGCAGCCCAAGGGGCGGGGGGCAGGCACATGAGCAGTTCTTC. Its translation is CASSPRGGGQAHEQFF.

J is TRBJ2-7 and V is TRBV5-8; D perhaps matches TRBD1 (6 bases). V lost 1 base, J lost 3 bases, and 11 bases lay in between. Germline assignment: CDR1 SGHTS and CDR2 YDEGEE. The CDR3 sequence is 14 residues long. The CDR3: CASSLKQGVYEQYF. The CDR3, as DNA: TGTGCCAGCAGCTTGAAACAGGGTGTCTACGAGCAGTACTTC.

This clone was observed once. The chain recombines TRBV27 with TRBJ1-4; a weak D match, TRBD1 (5 bases). CDR1 is MNHEY, CDR2 SMNVEV, per germline (reference sequence). CDR3 length equals 13 residues. Trimming left V 9 bases short and J 8 bases short, with 16 bases between. The CDR3 here is CASRLGGGEKLFF. The CDR3 DNA is TGTGCCAGTCGCCTCGGGGGAGGGGAAAAACTGTTTTTT.

V is TRBV4-3 and J is TRBJ2-1, with D possibly being TRBD1 (6 bases). The CDR3 has 15 amino acids. V was shortened by 4 bases and J by 2 bases, with 12 bases between the two germline ends. Germline V lookup: CDR1 LGHNA, CDR2 YSLEER. The CDR3 DNA is TGCGCCAGCAGCCCCGAGGACAGTACCTACAATGAGCAGTTCTTC. It translates to CASSPEDSTYNEQFF.

This clone was detected only a few times. This chain links TRBV19 with TRBJ2-7; TRBD1 matches 10 bases. The CDR3 has 15 amino acids. The junction had 1 base not matched to a gene; V was cut back by 1 base and J by 1 base. The germline gives CDR1 LNHDA, CDR2 SQIVND (reference sequence). The CDR3 DNA follows: TGTGCCAGTAGTATAGGGGACAGGGGATCCTACGAGCAGTACTTC. Translated, it gives CASSIGDRGSYEQYF.

J is TRBJ1-3 and V is TRBV13; weak D call: TRBD1 (6 bases). This CDR3 comprises 16 residues. Germline-derived CDR1 and CDR2 are PRHDT and FYEKMQ (reference sequence). Trimming removed 0 bases at V and 4 bases at J, with 13 bases between. The CDR3 DNA follows: TGTGCCAGCAGCTTAGGTCAGGGGATGAGAGGAAACACCATATATTTT. It encodes CASSLGQGMRGNTIYF.

This sequence joins TRBV27 and TRBJ2-7; TRBD2 aligns across 7 bases. This CDR3 is built from 14 residues. Germline trimming cut 5 bases from V and 6 bases from J; bases unmatched to any gene: 10. The germline gives CDR1 MNHEY, CDR2 SMNVEV (reference sequence). In DNA form, the CDR3 reads TGTGCCAGCAGTCCCTCCCTGGGAGGGTTCGAGCAGTACTTC. This gives the protein CASSPSLGGFEQYF.

The chain is built from TRBV28 and TRBJ1-3; D is unresolved. CDR1 and CDR2 (germline): MDHEN, SYDVKM. V lost 4 bases to trimming and J lost 0 bases, with 4 bases between them. This CDR3 region has 13 residues. CDR3 loop: CASSWVSGNTIYF. DNA of the CDR3: TGTGCCAGCAGTTGGGTCTCTGGAAACACCATATATTTT. The complete variable domain, with remaining parts taken from reference TRBV28 and TRBJ1-3, reads DVKVTQSSRYLVKRTGEKVFLECVQDMDHENMFWYRQDPGLGLRLIYFSYDVKMKEKGDIPEGYSVSREKKERFSLILESASTNQTSMYLCASSWVSGNTIYFGEGSWLTVV.

V usage is TRBV5-1 and J usage is TRBJ2-7; 7 nucleotides align to TRBD1. Germline V gene data show CDR1 as SGHRS and CDR2 as YFSETQ. The CDR3 loop spans 13 amino acids. J was trimmed by 5 bases and V by 3 bases; bases with no gene match: 5. The CDR3 loop reads CASSSSQGDEQYF. Written as DNA, the CDR3 is TGCGCCAGCAGCTCGAGTCAGGGGGACGAGCAGTACTTC.

The sample holds one count of this clone. The gene calls are TRBV7-3 and TRBJ1-1, with 7 bases matching TRBD1. The J segment lost 7 bases and the V segment lost 1 base, leaving 3 bases of the junction unmatched. CDR3 length: 13 residues. Germline V CDR1 and CDR2: SGHTA, FQGTGA. The CDR3 loop is CASSLMGTDEAFF. CDR3 nucleotide sequence: TGTGCCAGCAGCTTAATGGGGACAGATGAAGCTTTCTTT.

The chain uses TRBV7-2 and TRBJ2-5; tentative D call: TRBD2 (5 bases). Germline-derived CDR1 and CDR2 are SGHTA and FQGNSA. The CDR3 extends over 15 amino acids. The V gene lost 1 base and the J gene lost 1 base, with 10 bases spanning the gap. CDR3 loop: CASSLGDGGQETQYF. The CDR3 DNA is TGTGCCAGCAGCTTAGGGGATGGAGGCCAAGAGACCCAGTACTTC.